What follows are 7 T cell receptor beta chains derived from one specimen sequenced in a study of regulatory T cells in long-lasting Graves disease (dated by TCRdb to about 2021). Receptor amplification or capture employed multiplex PCR. The reads were generated on an Illumina HiSeq 4000. CDR3 regions were amplified by Arm-PCR with iRepertoire HTBI primers to construct TCR beta libraries. The public reads were run again by TCRdb, first through fastp at Q25 and then through MiXCR, and only productive beta chains were kept. One record per CDR3 amino acid sequence lists the most common genes and DNA. This sample is represented by about 380,000 distinct CDR3 sequences; 15% to 17% of them were singletons. The biggest ten clones account for roughly 20% of the sample. The sample's time point label, decoded: newly diagnosed GD, antithyroid drugs for less than 3 months. RNA was extracted from PBMCs in TRIzol for both TCR sequencing and RNA sequencing.

The sequencing here drew on peripheral blood mononuclear cells (PBMCs), taken at new diagnosis, from a patient treated with antithyroid drugs. The receptors shown here come from a female donor with Graves disease.

Notes on this clonotype: An end of the junction does not agree with germline; a read error may underlie this. V usage is TRBV10-3 and J usage is TRBJ2-5; tentative D call: TRBD2 (6 bases). The CDR3 has 15 amino acids. CDR1 is ENHRY and CDR2 is SYGVKD in the germline V gene. CDR3 amino acids: CATSESVAGQETQYF. The DNA of the CDR3 is TGTGCCACCAGTGAGTCGGTCGCGGGACAAGAGACCCAGTACTTC.

In its sample, this clonotype was seen many times. This sequence joins TRBV20-1 and TRBJ1-2; TRBD1 matches at 10 bases. V dropped 6 bases and J dropped 3; count of bases not matched to a gene: 4. The germline CDR1 and CDR2 sequences are DFQATT and SNEGSKA (reference sequence). This CDR3 contains 13 residues. CDR3 in amino acids: CSATGTGDYGYTF. Here the CDR3 DNA reads TGCAGTGCAACCGGGACAGGGGACTATGGCTACACCTTC.

This clonotype was picked up many times. The genes are TRBV20-1 and TRBJ1-2; D is undetermined. The CDR3 consists of 13 residues. V lost 3 bases and J 2 bases, leaving 10 bases between the germline ends. Germline CDR1 is DFQATT and CDR2 is SNEGSKA (reference sequence). The CDR3 region is CSASRIGNYGYTF. Written as DNA, the CDR3 is TGCAGTGCTAGTCGCATAGGGAACTATGGCTACACCTTC.

The sample holds many counts of this clonotype. The chain links TRBV6-1 to TRBJ2-2; D may correspond to TRBD1 or TRBD2 (6 bases each). The CDR3 totals 16 residues. CDR1 is MNHNS and CDR2 is SASEGT in the germline V gene. The V end was cut by 7 bases, the J end by 7 bases, with 22 bases between. The CDR3 nucleotides are TGTGCCAGCACTCGAGAAATATTGGAGGGGGACGGGGAGCTGTTTTTT. Translation gives CASTREILEGDGELFF.

This clonotype was counted only a few times. The chain is built from TRBV27 and TRBJ1-1, with 7 bases matching TRBD1. The trim removed 6 bases at V and 3 bases at J, leaving 4 bases unmatched. This CDR3 comprises 13 residues. Per the germline V gene, CDR1 is MNHEY and CDR2 is SMNVEV (reference sequence). CDR3 residues: CASSVRGDTEAFF. The CDR3 coding sequence is TGTGCCAGCAGCGTCAGGGGGGACACTGAAGCTTTCTTT.

Concerning this clonotype itself: A read error may explain this, as a much larger clone is one base away. The V gene is TRBV6-4, the J gene TRBJ2-5; 9 positions agree with TRBD1. V shed 5 bases, J shed 11 bases, and the junction held 15 bases outside the gene matches. The length of the CDR3 is 15 residues. Germline V lookup: CDR1 MRHNA, CDR2 SNTAGT. The CDR3 spells CASSRQGGAYNEQYF. As DNA, the CDR3 is TGTGCCAGCAGTCGACAGGGGGGTGCCTACAATGAGCAGTACTTC.

This clonotype was seen ten or more times. This rearrangement joins TRBV12-5 to TRBJ1-2; 11 nucleotides agree with TRBD1. CDR1 and CDR2 (germline): LGHNT, FRNRAP. This CDR3 has 16 amino acids. Trimming removed 2 bases from V and 4 bases from J; junction bases left unmatched: 6. The CDR3 DNA reads as TGTGCTAGTGGTTTGTCTCCGGGACAGGGGGGCTATGGCTACACCTTC. Its translation: CASGLSPGQGGYGYTF.